This entry concerns a single T cell receptor (beta chain). The CDR3 has 13 residues. Germline V lookup: CDR1 SGHTS, CDR2 YDEGEE. Trimming took 4 bases from V and 5 from J, leaving 12 bases between them. The source of the sample is a study of CD8+ T cells in alopecia areata. Treatment meaning: oral pan-JAK inhibitor, 5-10 mg twice daily. After isolation, RNA underwent reverse transcription to generate cDNA as the sequencing template. Generated by immunoSEQ multiplex PCR, the TCRdb table keeps only in-frame clones and is missing some. The sample holds 150,000 to 200,000 clones, roughly 58% seen once. This sequence joins TRBV5-8 and TRBJ1-2, with unresolved D. The source was CD4+ T cells sorted from blood, collected between weeks 55 and 65, from a patient treated with tofacitinib. This clonotype was sampled from a human donor with alopecia areata. CDR3 residues: CASSAREPYGYTF. The CDR3 nucleotides read TGTGCCAGCAGCGCGAGAGAACCTTATGGCTACACCTTC.